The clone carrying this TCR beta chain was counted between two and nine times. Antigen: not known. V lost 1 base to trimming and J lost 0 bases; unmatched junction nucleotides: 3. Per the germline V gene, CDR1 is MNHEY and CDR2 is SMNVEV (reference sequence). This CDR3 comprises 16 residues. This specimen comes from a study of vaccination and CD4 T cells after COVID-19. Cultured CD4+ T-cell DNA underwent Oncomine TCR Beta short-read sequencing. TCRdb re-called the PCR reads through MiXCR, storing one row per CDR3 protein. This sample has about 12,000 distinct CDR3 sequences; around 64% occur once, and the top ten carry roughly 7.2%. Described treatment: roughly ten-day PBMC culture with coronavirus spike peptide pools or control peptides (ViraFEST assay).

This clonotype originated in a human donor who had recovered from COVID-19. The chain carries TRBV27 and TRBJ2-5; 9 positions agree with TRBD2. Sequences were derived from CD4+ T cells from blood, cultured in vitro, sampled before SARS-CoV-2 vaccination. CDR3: CASSLFAGGYQETQYF. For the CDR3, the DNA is TGTGCCAGCAGTTTATTTGCGGGAGGGTACCAAGAGACCCAGTACTTC.